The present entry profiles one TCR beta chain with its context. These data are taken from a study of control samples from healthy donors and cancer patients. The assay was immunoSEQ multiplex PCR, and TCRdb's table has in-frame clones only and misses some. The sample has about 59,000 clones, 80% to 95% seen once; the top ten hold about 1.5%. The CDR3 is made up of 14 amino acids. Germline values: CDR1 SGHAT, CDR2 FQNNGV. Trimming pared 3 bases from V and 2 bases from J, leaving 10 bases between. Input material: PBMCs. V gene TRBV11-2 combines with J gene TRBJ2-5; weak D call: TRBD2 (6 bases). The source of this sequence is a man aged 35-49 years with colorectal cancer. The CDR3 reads CASSFSGTQETQYF. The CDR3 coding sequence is TGTGCCAGCAGCTTCTCGGGGACTCAAGAGACCCAGTACTTC.